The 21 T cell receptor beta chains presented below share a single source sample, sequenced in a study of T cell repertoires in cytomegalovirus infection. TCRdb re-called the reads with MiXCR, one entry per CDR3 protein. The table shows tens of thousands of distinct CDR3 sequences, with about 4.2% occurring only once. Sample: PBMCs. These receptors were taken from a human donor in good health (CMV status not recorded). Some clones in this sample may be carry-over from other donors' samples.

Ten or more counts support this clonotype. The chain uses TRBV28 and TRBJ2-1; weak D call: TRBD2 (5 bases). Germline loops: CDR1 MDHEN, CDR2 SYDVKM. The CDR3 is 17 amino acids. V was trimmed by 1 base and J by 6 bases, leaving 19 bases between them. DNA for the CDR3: TGTGCCAGCAGTTTATCGTTAGGTTTAGGGAGTTTCAATGAGCAGTTCTTC. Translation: CASSLSLGLGSFNEQFF. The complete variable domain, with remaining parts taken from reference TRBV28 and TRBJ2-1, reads DVKVTQSSRYLVKRTGEKVFLECVQDMDHENMFWYRQDPGLGLRLIYFSYDVKMKEKGDIPEGYSVSREKKERFSLILESASTNQTSMYLCASSLSLGLGSFNEQFFGPGTRLTVL.

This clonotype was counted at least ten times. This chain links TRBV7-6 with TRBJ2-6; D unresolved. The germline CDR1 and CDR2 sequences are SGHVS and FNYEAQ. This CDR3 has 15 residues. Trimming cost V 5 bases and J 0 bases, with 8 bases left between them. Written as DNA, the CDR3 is TGTGCCAGCAGCGACCACAGCTCTGGGGCCAACGTCCTGACTTTC. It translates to CASSDHSSGANVLTF.

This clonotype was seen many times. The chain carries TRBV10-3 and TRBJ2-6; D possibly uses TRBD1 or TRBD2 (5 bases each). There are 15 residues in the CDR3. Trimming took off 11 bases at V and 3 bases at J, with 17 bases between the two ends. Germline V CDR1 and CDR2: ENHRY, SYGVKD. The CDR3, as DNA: TGTGCCGCCAGAGGTTGGGACGGTGGGGCCAACGTCCTGACTTTC. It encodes CAARGWDGGANVLTF.

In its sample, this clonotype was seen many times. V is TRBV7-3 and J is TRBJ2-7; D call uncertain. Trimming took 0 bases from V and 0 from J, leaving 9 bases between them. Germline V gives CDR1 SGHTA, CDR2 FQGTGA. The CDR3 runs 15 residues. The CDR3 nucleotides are TGTGCCAGCAGCTTAACTAGCAGTGGCTCCTACGAGCAGTACTTC. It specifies CASSLTSSGSYEQYF.

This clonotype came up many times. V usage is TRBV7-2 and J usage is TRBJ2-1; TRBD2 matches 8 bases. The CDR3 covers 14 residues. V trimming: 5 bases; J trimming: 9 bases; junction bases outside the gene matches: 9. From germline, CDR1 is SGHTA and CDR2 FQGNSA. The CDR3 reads CASSVGTGGSEQFF. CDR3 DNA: TGTGCCAGCAGCGTCGGGACGGGGGGGAGTGAGCAGTTCTTC.

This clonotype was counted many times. This CDR3 is CASSLVLAANEQFF. DNA for the CDR3: TGTGCCAGCAGCTTAGTACTAGCAGCAAATGAGCAGTTCTTC. The gene calls are TRBV7-8 and TRBJ2-1; the D gene is possibly TRBD2 (6 bases). Trimming left V 1 base short and J 7 bases short, with 11 bases between. The CDR3 runs to 14 residues. Germline V gene sequence: CDR1 SGHVS, CDR2 FQNEAQ.

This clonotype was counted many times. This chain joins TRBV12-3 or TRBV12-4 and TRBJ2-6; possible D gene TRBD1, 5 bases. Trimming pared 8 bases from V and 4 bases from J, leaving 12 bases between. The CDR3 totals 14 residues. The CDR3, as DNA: TGTGCCAGCGGACAAAGAAGAGGGGCCAACGTCCTGACTTTC. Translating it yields CASGQRRGANVLTF.

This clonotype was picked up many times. CDR3 nucleotide sequence: TGTGCCAGCAGTTACTCGGGGGACAGGGACGGTGGCTACACCTTC. This encodes CASSYSGDRDGGYTF. This rearrangement joins TRBV6-2 or TRBV6-3 to TRBJ1-2; the match to TRBD1 covers 9 bases. Germline values: CDR1 MNHEY, CDR2 SVGEGT. The CDR3 length is 15 residues. V shed 0 bases and J 7 bases; nucleotides not matched to a gene: 6.

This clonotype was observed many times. This CDR3 reads CASSLEAASRNYEQYF. The CDR3 DNA reads as TGTGCCAGCAGCTTAGAGGCGGCTAGCAGAAACTACGAGCAGTACTTC. V usage is TRBV7-8 and J usage is TRBJ2-7, with a tentative D call TRBD2 (5 bases). Germline values: CDR1 SGHVS, CDR2 FQNEAQ. This CDR3 is built from 16 residues. The V and J ends lost 1 base and 3 bases respectively, with 16 bases between them.

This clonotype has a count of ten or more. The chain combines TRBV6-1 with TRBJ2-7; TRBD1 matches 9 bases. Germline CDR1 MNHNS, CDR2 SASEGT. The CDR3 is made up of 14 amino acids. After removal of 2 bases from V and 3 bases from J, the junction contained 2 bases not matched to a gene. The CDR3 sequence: CASSEPGQGYEQYF. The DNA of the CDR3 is TGTGCCAGCAGTGAACCGGGACAGGGCTACGAGCAGTACTTC.

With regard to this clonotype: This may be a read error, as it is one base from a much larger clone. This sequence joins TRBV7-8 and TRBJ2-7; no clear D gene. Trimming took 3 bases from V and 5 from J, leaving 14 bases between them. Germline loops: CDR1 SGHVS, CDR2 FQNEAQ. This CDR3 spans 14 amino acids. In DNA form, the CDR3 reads TGTGCCAGCAGCTTGGGTGGAATGTCCGACGAGCAGTACTTC. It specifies CASSLGGMSDEQYF.

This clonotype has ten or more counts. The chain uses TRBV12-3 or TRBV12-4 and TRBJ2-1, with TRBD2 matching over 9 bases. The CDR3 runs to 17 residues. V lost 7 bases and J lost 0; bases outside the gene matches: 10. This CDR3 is CASTRLAGASSYNEQFF. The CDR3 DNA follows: TGTGCCAGCACCCGATTAGCGGGGGCCAGCTCCTACAATGAGCAGTTCTTC.

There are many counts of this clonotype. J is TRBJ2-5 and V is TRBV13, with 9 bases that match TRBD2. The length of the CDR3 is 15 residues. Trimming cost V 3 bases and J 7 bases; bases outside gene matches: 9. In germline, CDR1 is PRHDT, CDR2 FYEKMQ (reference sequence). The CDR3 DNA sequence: TGTGCCAGCAGCTTGCACGTAGCGGGAGATGTGACCCAGTACTTC. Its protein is CASSLHVAGDVTQYF.

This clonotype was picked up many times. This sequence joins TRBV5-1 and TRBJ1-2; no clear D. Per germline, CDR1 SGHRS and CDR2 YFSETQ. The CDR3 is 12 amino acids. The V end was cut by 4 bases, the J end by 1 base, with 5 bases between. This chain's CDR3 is CASSGINYGYTF. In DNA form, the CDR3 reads TGCGCCAGCAGCGGGATTAACTATGGCTACACCTTC.

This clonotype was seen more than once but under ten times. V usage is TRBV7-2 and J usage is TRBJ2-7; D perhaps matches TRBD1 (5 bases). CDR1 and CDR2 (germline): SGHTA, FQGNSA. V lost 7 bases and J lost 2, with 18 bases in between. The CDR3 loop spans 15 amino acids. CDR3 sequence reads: CASIPQAGPAYEQYF. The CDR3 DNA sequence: TGTGCCAGCATCCCTCAGGCAGGGCCTGCCTACGAGCAGTACTTC.

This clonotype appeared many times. The CDR3: CASSLGGTSYEQYF. For the CDR3, the DNA is TGTGCCAGCAGCTTAGGGGGGACTTCTTACGAGCAGTACTTC. This rearrangement joins TRBV7-9 to TRBJ2-7; D possibly corresponds to TRBD2 (6 bases). CDR1 SEHNR and CDR2 FQNEAQ come from the germline V gene (reference sequence). This CDR3 spans 14 amino acids. The V end lost 1 base, the J end lost 4 bases, and 11 bases lay between the germline ends.

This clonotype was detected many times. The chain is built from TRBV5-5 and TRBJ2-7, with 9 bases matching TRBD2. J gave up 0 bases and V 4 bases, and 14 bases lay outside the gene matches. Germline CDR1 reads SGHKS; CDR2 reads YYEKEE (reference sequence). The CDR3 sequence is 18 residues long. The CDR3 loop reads CASSPGLAPGGSSYEQYF. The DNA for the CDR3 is TGTGCCAGCAGCCCGGGACTAGCTCCAGGGGGGAGCTCCTACGAGCAGTACTTC.

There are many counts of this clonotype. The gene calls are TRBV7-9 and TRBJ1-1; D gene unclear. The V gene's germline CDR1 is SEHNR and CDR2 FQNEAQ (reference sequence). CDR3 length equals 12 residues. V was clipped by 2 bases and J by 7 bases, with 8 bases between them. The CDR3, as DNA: TGTGCCAGCAGCTTAATCCCCGGTGAAGCTTTCTTT. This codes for CASSLIPGEAFF.

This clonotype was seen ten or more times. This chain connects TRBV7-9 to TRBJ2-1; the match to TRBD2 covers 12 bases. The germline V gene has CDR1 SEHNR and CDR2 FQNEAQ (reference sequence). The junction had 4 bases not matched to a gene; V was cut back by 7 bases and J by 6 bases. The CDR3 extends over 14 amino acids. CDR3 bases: TGTGCCAGCAAGGGGACTAGCGGGTTCAATGAGCAGTTCTTC. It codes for CASKGTSGFNEQFF.

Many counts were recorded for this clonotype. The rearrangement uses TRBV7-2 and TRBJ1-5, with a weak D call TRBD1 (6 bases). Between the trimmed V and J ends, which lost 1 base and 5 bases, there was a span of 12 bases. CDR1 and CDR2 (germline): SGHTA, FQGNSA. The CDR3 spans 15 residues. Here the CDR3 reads CASSLVDSIYQPQHF. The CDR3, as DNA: TGTGCCAGCAGCTTAGTGGACAGTATCTATCAGCCCCAGCATTTT.

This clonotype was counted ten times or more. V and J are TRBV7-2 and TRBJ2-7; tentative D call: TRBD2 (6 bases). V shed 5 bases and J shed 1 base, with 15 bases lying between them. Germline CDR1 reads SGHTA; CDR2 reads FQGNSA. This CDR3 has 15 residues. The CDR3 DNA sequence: TGTGCCAGCAGCCTCCTCCTCGGGACTTCCTACGAGCAGTACTTC. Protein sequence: CASSLLLGTSYEQYF.